Below, 3 T cell receptor beta chains from the same sample are listed, as sequenced in a study of cytomegalovirus exposure and HLA in healthy donors. Both 60 Vbeta primers and 13 Jbeta primers went into the PCR. Assay: immunoSEQ multiplex PCR; the TCRdb copy retains only in-frame clones and omits some. There are about 98,000 clones in the sample; roughly 70% occur only once, and less than 2.5% lies in the top ten. The sample taken for sequencing was PBMCs. The receptors shown here come from a man in his forties or fifties in good health and CMV-seronegative.

The genes are TRBV7-9 and TRBJ1-1, with D perhaps TRBD1 (6 bases). CDR3 size: 19 residues. Per the germline V gene, CDR1 is SEHNR and CDR2 is FQNEAQ (reference sequence). V dropped 1 base and J dropped 0 bases, with 21 bases sitting between them. The CDR3 loop is CASSLGEWFGAGVNTEAFF. The CDR3 DNA reads TGTGCCAGCAGCTTAGGAGAATGGTTCGGGGCAGGGGTGAACACTGAAGCTTTCTTT.

This clone came up a few times. The chain combines TRBV6-6 with TRBJ2-5, with D perhaps matching TRBD2 (7 bases). The CDR3 runs to 15 residues. V was trimmed by 5 bases and J by 5 bases, leaving 18 bases between them. Germline assignment: CDR1 MNHNY and CDR2 SVGAGI (reference sequence). CDR3 nucleotides: TGTGCCAGCAGTGCCTCTTGGGGGGGCCGGGAGACCCAGTACTTC. Its translation is CASSASWGGRETQYF.

The chain has TRBV28 and TRBJ1-5, with a weak D call TRBD1 (5 bases). Germline V gene sequence: CDR1 MDHEN, CDR2 SYDVKM. The CDR3 sequence is 15 residues long. V gave up 5 bases and J gave up 2 bases, with 13 bases separating them. The CDR3 loop reads CASSMRTSRNQPQHF. The CDR3 DNA reads as TGTGCCAGCAGTATGCGGACAAGCCGCAATCAGCCCCAGCATTTT.